The following is a TCR beta chain sequence with its context. The data derive from a study of T cell responses to AZD1222 COVID-19 vaccine. Some clones are missing from TCRdb's copy, which holds only in-frame ones; the method was immunoSEQ multiplex PCR. Here the sample spans more than 70,000 clones, 85% to 90% being singletons. The junction had 13 bases not matched to a gene; V was cut back by 0 bases and J by 5 bases. The CDR3 spans 18 residues. CDR1 and CDR2 from the germline V gene are SGDLS and YYNGEE. This TCR came from an adult who received the AZD1222 COVID-19 vaccine. This specimen consisted of peripheral blood, obtained 28 days after the second AZD1222 dose. This sequence joins TRBV9 and TRBJ2-3, with 9 positions matching TRBD2. CDR3 in amino acids: CASSVVGSLAGQGDTQYF. As DNA, the CDR3 is TGTGCCAGCAGCGTAGTGGGCAGCCTAGCGGGGCAAGGAGATACGCAGTATTTT.